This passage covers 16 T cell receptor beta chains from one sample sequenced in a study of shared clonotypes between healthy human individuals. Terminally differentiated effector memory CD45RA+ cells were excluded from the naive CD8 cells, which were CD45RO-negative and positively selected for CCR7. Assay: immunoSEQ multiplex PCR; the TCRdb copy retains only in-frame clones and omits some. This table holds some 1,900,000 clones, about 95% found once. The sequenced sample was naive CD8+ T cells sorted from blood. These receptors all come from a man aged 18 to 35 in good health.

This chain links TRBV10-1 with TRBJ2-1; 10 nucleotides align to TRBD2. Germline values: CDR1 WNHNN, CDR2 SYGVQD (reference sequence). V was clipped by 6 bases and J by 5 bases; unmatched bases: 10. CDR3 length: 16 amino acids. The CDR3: CASSHFLAGVNNEQFF. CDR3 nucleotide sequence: TGCGCCAGCAGCCATTTTCTAGCGGGAGTTAACAATGAGCAGTTCTTC.

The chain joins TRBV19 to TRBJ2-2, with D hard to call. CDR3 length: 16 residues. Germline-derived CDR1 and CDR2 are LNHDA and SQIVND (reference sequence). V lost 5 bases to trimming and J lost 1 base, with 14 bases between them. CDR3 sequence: CASSLYGGVNTGELFF. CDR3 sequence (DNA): TGTGCCAGTAGTCTCTACGGTGGGGTGAACACCGGGGAGCTGTTTTTT.

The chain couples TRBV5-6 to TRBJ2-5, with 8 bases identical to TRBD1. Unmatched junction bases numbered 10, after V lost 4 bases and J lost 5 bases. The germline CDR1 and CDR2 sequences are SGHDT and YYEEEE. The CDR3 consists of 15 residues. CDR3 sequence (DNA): TGTGCCAGCAGCCCTGAGACAGGGGTAGCGGAGACCCAGTACTTC. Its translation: CASSPETGVAETQYF.

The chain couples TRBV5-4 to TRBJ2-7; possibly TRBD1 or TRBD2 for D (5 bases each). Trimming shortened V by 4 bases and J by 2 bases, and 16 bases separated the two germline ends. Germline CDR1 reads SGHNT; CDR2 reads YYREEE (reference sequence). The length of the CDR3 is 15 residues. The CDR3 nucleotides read TGTGCCAGCAGCCCGCGAGCCGGGACGGCCTACGAGCAGTACTTC. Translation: CASSPRAGTAYEQYF. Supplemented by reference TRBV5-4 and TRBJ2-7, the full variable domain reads ETGVTQSPTHLIKTRGQQVTLRCSSQSGHNTVSWYQQALGQGPQFIFQYYREEENGRGNFPPRFSGLQFPNYSSELNVNALELDDSALYLCASSPRAGTAYEQYFGPGTRLTVT.

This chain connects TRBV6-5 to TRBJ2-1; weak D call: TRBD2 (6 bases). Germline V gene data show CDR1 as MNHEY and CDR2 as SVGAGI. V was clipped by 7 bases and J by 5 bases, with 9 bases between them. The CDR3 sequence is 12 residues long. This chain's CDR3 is CASTAGDNEQFF. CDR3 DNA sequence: TGTGCCAGCACAGCGGGCGACAATGAGCAGTTCTTC.

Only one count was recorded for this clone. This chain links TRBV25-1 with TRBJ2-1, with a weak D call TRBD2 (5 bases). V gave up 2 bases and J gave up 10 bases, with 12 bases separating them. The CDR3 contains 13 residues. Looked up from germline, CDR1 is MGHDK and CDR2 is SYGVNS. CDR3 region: CASSESGFDEQFF. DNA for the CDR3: TGTGCCAGCAGTGAAAGCGGATTTGACGAGCAGTTCTTC.

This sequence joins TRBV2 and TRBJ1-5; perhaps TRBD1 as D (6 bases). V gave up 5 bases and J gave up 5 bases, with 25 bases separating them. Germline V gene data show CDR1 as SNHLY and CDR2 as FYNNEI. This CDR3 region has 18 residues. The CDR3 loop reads CASSTPYDGGQTHQPQHF. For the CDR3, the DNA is TGTGCCAGCAGTACACCCTATGACGGTGGACAGACACATCAGCCCCAGCATTTT.

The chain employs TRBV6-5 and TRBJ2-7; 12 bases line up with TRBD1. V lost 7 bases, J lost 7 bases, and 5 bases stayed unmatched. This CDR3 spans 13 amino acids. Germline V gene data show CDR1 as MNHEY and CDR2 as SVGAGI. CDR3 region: CASTGTGGDEQYF. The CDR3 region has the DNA TGTGCCAGCACCGGGACAGGGGGCGATGAGCAGTACTTC.

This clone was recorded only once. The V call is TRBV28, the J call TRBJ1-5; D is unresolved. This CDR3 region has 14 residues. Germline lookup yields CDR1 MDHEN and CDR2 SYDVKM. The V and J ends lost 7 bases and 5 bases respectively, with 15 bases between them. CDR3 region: CASISPPADQPQHF. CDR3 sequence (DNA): TGTGCCAGCATCTCACCTCCAGCGGATCAGCCCCAGCATTTT.

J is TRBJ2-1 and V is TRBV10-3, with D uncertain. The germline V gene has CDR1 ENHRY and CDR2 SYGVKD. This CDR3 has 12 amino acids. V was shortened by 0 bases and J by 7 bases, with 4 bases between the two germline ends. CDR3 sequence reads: CAISESENEQFF. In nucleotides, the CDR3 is TGTGCCATCAGTGAGTCAGAAAATGAGCAGTTCTTC.

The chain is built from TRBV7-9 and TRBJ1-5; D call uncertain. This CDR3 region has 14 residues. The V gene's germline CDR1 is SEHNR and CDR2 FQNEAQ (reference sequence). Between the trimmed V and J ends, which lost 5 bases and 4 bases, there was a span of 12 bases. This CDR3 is CASSIIDGNQPQHF. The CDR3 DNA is TGTGCCAGCAGCATCATTGACGGTAATCAGCCCCAGCATTTT.

CDR3 residues: CASSLQTVHEQFF. As DNA, the CDR3 is TGTGCCAGCAGTTTGCAGACAGTCCATGAGCAGTTCTTC. The chain is built from TRBV27 and TRBJ2-1, with TRBD1 as a possible D gene (5 bases). The CDR3 spans 13 residues. The germline CDR1 and CDR2 sequences are MNHEY and SMNVEV (reference sequence). Trimming stripped 3 bases from V and 8 bases from J, with 11 bases between.

DNA of the CDR3: TGTGCCAGCAGTTATGGGATTCGTGGGGAGCTGTTTTTT. Its translation: CASSYGIRGELFF. The V call is TRBV27, the J call TRBJ2-2; D is ambiguous. Looked up from germline, CDR1 is MNHEY and CDR2 is SMNVEV (reference sequence). The CDR3 runs to 13 residues. V shed 4 bases and J shed 8 bases, with 11 bases lying between them.

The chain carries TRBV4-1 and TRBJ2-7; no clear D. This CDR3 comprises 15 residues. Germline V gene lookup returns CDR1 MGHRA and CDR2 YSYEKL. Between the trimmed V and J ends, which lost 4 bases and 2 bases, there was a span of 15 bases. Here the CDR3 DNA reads TGCGCCAGCAGCCCTAAAGACTCGTCCCCCTACGAGCAGTACTTC. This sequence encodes CASSPKDSSPYEQYF.

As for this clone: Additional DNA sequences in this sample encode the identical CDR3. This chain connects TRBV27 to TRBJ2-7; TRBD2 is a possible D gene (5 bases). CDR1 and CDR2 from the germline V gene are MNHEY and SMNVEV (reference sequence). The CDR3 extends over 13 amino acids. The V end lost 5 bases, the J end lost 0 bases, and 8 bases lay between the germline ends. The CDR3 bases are TGTGCCAGCAGTCCGGGAAACTCCTACGAGCAGTACTTC. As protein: CASSPGNSYEQYF.

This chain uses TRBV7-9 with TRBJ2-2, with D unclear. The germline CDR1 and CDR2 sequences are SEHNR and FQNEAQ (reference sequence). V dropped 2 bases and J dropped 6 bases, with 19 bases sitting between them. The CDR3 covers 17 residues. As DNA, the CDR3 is TGTGCCAGCAGCTTATCAGGCGGCTACGTGGGTGCCGGGGAGCTGTTTTTT. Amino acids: CASSLSGGYVGAGELFF.